Below, 13 T cell receptor beta chains from the same sample are listed, as sequenced in a study of CD8 T cells in ankylosing spondylitis. MiXCR, run by TCRdb on the 5' RACE reads, gives a single entry per CDR3 protein. The repertoire holds 250,000 or so distinct CDR3 sequences, with roughly a quarter as singletons. Material: blood, either unsorted or a sorted T cell fraction (not recorded which). These receptors were obtained from a male donor with ankylosing spondylitis or in good health (not recorded which).

Many counts were recorded for this clonotype. V gene TRBV7-8 combines with J gene TRBJ2-1, with 11 positions matching TRBD2. From germline, CDR1 is SGHVS and CDR2 FQNEAQ. Trimming at V came to 3 bases and at J to 9 bases, leaving 7 bases not matched to a gene. The CDR3 is 15 amino acids. CDR3 protein: CASSFRSGGALEQFF. The CDR3 DNA is TGTGCCAGCAGCTTCCGTAGCGGGGGGGCCCTTGAGCAGTTCTTC. The full variable domain, with the rest looked up from reference TRBV7-8 and TRBJ2-1, is GAGVSQSPRYKVAKRGQDVALRCDPISGHVSLFWYQQALGQGPEFLTYFQNEAQLDKSGLPSDRFFAERPEGSVSTLKIQRTQQEDSAVYLCASSFRSGGALEQFFGPGTRLTVL.

This clonotype has ten or more counts. The chain has TRBV10-3 and TRBJ1-3; D is unresolved. CDR3 length equals 13 residues. Germline CDR1 reads ENHRY; CDR2 reads SYGVKD. Trimming removed 3 bases from V and 4 bases from J, with 7 bases in between. The DNA for the CDR3 is TGTGCCATCAGTGACAGTTCCGGAAACACCATATATTTT. Protein product: CAISDSSGNTIYF.

This clonotype was observed a few times. The genes are TRBV20-1 and TRBJ2-7, with D maybe TRBD2 (6 bases). Germline lookup yields CDR1 DFQATT and CDR2 SNEGSKA (reference sequence). There are 11 residues in the CDR3. V lost 4 bases and J lost 3, with 7 bases in between. CDR3: CSAMDYYEQYF. The CDR3 DNA reads as TGCAGTGCTATGGACTACTACGAGCAGTACTTC.

This clonotype has ten or more counts. This chain links TRBV29-1 with TRBJ2-7; maybe TRBD1 (6 bases). The V end was cut by 7 bases, the J end by 4 bases, with 14 bases between. Germline CDR1 is SQVTM and CDR2 is ANQGSEA. The CDR3 is 12 amino acids. The CDR3 here is CSAWTEVYEQYF. DNA of the CDR3: TGCAGCGCCTGGACAGAGGTATACGAGCAGTACTTC.

The chain has TRBV7-8 and TRBJ2-2; 9 positions match TRBD2. There are 15 residues in the CDR3. Unmatched junction bases numbered 6, after V lost 10 bases and J lost 0 bases. The V gene's germline CDR1 is SGHVS and CDR2 FQNEAQ. The CDR3 DNA reads TGTGCCACCTTTAGCGGGGGCCCGAACACCGGGGAGCTGTTTTTT. It translates to CATFSGGPNTGELFF.

CDR3 sequence reads: CSVQDRAYNSPLHF. CDR3 in DNA: TGCAGTGTCCAGGACAGGGCCTATAATTCACCCCTCCACTTT. The V gene is TRBV20-1, the J gene TRBJ1-6; 8 bases are a match to TRBD1. Trimming took 7 bases from V and 2 from J; bases not matched to a gene: 4. The CDR3 totals 14 residues. The germline CDR1 and CDR2 sequences are DFQATT and SNEGSKA (reference sequence).

Here the CDR3 reads CASSNTGGAGQPQHF. CDR3 DNA sequence: TGTGCCAGCAGTAATACAGGGGGCGCGGGTCAGCCCCAGCATTTT. This rearrangement joins TRBV7-8 to TRBJ1-5, with 9 nucleotides matching TRBD1. The CDR3 is 15 residues long. Unmatched junction bases numbered 9, after V lost 6 bases and J lost 6 bases. CDR1 is SGHVS, CDR2 FQNEAQ, per germline.

With regard to this clonotype: A much larger clone lies a single base off, so this may be a read error. J is TRBJ1-5 and V is TRBV20-1; 9 positions match TRBD1. The length of the CDR3 is 15 residues. Per germline, CDR1 DFQATT and CDR2 SNEGSKA (reference sequence). CDR3 nucleotides: TGCAGTGCTAGAGGGGGACAGGGAGGAAATCAGCCCCAGAATTTT. Residues: CSARGGQGGNQPQNF.

This chain connects TRBV10-3 to TRBJ2-3, with 12 nucleotides matching TRBD2. In germline, CDR1 is ENHRY, CDR2 SYGVKD. Unmatched junction bases numbered 9, after V lost 6 bases and J lost 8 bases. The CDR3 runs 15 residues. Here the CDR3 reads CAISPTSGGKVTQYF. The CDR3 nucleotides read TGTGCCATCAGCCCGACTAGCGGGGGAAAAGTTACGCAGTATTTT.

J is TRBJ2-3 and V is TRBV6-5; D uncertain. Germline CDR1 reads MNHEY; CDR2 reads SVGAGI. This CDR3 spans 14 amino acids. V was shortened by 2 bases and J by 6 bases, with 12 bases between the two germline ends. The CDR3 DNA is TGTGCCAGCAGTTACGGGGTAGCATCGGATACGCAGTATTTT. Translation gives CASSYGVASDTQYF.

V usage is TRBV6-1 and J usage is TRBJ2-3; 8 bases map to TRBD2. The CDR3 is made up of 17 amino acids. The germline CDR1 and CDR2 sequences are MNHNS and SASEGT. Unmatched junction bases numbered 15, after V lost 4 bases and J lost 6 bases. CDR3 sequence (DNA): TGTGCCAGCAGTGTAAAACCGGGACTAGGTTATTCCGATACGCAGTATTTT. Its protein is CASSVKPGLGYSDTQYF.

This chain connects TRBV6-1 to TRBJ1-2; 10 bases are shared with TRBD1. This CDR3 has 13 residues. V was pared by 8 bases and J by 8 bases, with 8 bases of the junction left unmatched. The germline V gene has CDR1 MNHNS and CDR2 SASEGT. The CDR3 reads CASRPGTGVGYTF. The CDR3, as DNA: TGTGCCAGCCGTCCCGGGACAGGGGTCGGCTACACCTTC.

This clonotype was counted at least ten times. V gene TRBV3-1 combines with J gene TRBJ2-1; D unresolved. V was shortened by 1 base and J by 8 bases, with 3 bases between the two germline ends. From germline, CDR1 is LGHDT and CDR2 YNNKEL (reference sequence). This CDR3 spans 11 amino acids. The CDR3 DNA reads TGTGCCAGCAGCCAAGGATATGAGCAGTTCTTC. It translates to CASSQGYEQFF.